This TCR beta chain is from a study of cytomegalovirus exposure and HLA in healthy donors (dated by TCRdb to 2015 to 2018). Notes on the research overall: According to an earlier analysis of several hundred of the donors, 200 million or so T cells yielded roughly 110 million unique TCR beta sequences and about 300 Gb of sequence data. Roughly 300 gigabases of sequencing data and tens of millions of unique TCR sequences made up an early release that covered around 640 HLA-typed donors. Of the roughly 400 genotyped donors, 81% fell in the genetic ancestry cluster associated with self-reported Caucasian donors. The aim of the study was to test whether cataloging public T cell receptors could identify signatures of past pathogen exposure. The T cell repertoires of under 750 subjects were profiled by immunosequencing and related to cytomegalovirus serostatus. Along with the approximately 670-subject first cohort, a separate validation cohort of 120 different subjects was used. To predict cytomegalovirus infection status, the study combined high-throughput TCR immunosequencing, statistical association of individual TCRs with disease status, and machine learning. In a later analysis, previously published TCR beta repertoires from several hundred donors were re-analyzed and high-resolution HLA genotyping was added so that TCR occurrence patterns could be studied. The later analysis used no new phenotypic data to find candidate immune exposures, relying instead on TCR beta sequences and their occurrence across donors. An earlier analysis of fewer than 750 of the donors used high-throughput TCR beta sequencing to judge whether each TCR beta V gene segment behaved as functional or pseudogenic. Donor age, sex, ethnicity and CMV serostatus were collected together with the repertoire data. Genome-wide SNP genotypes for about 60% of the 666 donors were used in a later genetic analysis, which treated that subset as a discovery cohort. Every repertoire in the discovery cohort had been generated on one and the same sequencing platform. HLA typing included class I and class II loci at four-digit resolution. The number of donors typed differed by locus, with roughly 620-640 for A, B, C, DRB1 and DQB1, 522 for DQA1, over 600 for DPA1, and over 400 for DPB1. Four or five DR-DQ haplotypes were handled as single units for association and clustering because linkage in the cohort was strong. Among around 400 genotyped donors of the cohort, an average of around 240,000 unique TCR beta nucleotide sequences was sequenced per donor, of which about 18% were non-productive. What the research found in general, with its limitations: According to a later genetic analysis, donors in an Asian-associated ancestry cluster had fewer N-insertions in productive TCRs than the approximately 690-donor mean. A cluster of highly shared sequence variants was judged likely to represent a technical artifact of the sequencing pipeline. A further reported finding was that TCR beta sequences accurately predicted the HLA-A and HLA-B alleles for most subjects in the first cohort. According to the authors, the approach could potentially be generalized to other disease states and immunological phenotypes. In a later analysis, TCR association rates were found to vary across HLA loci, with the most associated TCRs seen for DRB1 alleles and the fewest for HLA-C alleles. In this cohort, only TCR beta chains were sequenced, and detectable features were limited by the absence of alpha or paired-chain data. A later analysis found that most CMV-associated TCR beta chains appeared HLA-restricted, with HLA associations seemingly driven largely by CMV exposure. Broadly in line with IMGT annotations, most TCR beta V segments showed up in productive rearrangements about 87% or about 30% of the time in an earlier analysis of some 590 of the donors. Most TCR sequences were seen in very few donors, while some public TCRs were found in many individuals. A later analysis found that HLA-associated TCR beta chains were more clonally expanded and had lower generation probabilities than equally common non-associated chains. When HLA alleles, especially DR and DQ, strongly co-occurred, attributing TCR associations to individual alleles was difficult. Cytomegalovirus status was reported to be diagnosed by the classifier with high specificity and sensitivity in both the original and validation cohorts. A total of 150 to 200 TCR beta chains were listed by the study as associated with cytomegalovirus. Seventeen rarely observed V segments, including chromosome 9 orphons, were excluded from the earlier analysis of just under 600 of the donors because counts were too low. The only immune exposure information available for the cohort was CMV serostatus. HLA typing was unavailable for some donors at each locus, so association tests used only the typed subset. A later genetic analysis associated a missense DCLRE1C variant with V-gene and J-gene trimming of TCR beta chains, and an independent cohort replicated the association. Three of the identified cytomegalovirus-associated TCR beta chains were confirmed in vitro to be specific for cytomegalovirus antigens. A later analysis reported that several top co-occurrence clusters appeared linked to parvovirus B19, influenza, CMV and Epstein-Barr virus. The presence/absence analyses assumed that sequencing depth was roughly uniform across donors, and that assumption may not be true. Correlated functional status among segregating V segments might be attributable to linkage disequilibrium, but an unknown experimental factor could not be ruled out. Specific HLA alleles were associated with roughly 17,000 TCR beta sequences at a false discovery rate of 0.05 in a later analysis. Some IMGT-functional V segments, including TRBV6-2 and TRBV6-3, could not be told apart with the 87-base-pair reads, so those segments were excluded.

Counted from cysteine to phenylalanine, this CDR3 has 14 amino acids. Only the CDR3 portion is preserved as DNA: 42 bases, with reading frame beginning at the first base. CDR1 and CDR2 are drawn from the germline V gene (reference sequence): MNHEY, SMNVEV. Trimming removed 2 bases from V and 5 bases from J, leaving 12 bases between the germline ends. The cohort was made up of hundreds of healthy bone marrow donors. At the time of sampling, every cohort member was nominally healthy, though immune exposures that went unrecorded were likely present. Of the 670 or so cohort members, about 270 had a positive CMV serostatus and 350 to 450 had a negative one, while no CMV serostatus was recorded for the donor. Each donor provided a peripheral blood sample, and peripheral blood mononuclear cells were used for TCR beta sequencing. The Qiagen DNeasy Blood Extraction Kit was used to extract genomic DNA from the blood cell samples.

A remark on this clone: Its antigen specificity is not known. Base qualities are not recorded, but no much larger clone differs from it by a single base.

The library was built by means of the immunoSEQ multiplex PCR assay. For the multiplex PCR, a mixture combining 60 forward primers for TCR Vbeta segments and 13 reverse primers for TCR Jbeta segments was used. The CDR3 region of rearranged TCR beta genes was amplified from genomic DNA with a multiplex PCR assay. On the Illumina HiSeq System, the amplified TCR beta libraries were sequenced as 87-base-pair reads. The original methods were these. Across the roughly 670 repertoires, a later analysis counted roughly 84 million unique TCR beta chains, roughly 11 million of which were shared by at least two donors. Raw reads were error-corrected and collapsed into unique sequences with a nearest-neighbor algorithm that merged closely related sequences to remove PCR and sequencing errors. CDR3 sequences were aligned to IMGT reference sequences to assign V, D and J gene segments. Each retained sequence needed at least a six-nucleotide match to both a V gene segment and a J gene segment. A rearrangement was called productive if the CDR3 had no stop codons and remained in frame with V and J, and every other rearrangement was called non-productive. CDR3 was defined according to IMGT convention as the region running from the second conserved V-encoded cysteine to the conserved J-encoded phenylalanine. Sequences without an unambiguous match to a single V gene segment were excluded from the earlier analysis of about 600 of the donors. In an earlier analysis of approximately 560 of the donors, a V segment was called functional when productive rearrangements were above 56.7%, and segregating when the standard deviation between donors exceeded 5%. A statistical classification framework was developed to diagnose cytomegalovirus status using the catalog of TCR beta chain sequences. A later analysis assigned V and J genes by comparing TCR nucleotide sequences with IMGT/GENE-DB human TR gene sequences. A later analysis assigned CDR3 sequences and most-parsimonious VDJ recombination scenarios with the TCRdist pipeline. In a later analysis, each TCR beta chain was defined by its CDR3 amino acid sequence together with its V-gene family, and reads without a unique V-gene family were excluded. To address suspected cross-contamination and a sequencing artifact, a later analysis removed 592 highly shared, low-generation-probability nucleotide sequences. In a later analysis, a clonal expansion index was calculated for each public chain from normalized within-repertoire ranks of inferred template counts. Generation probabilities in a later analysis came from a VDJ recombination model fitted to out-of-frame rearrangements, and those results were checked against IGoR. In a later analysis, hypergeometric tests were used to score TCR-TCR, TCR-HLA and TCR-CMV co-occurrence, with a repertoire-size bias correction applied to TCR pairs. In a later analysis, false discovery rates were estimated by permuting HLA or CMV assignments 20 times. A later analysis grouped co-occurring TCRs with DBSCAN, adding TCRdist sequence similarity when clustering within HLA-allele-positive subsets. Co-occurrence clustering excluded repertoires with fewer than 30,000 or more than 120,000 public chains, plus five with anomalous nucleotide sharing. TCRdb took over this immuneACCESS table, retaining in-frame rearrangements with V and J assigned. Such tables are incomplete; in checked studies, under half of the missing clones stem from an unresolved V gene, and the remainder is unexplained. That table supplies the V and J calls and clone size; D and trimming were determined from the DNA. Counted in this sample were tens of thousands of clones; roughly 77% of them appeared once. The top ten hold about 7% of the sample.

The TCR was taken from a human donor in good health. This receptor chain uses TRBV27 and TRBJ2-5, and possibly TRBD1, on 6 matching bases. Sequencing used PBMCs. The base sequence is TGTGCCAGCAGTTTAGACAGGTCCCGGGAGACCCAGTACTTC. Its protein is CASSLDRSRETQYF.